One and the same sample provided the 10 T cell receptor beta chains below, sequenced in a study of PD-1 blockade in classical Hodgkin lymphoma (dated by TCRdb to between 2020 and 2021). Libraries were constructed by the immunoSEQ multiplex PCR assay. This immuneACCESS table, as held by TCRdb, lists in-frame sequences with V and J called but not all clones. Of the missing ones, under half trace to an unresolved V gene in checked studies; the others have no known cause. The sample includes over 10,000 clones, with approximately 90% observed a single time. The biggest ten clones account for roughly 20% of the sample. In light of the paper, this sample's time point label describes: cycle 1 day 1 (C1D1), immediately before nivolumab initiation. Every trial patient had relapsed after autologous stem cell transplantation, and cohorts A, B and C differed in prior brentuximab vedotin exposure. Sequenced material: peripheral blood mononuclear cells (PBMCs), taken at baseline. Every receptor here comes from a human donor with classical Hodgkin lymphoma.

The chain combines TRBV2 with TRBJ2-5; 11 nucleotides align to TRBD1. This CDR3 contains 15 residues. V gave up 5 bases and J gave up 2 bases; unmatched junction bases: 4. The germline CDR1 and CDR2 sequences are SNHLY and FYNNEI. As DNA, the CDR3 is TGTGCCAGCAGTAGGGACAGGGGGTTTCAAGAGACCCAGTACTTC. This gives the protein CASSRDRGFQETQYF. Full variable domain (missing parts from reference TRBV2 and TRBJ2-5): EPEVTQTPSHQVTQMGQEVILRCVPISNHLYFYWYRQILGQKVEFLVSFYNNEISEKSEIFDDQFSVERPDGSNFTLKIRSTKLEDSAMYFCASSRDRGFQETQYFGPGTRLLVL.

The gene calls are TRBV7-2 and TRBJ2-3; a weak D match, TRBD2 (6 bases). The CDR3 contains 15 residues. V was pared by 6 bases and J by 6 bases, with 19 bases between. Germline V gene data show CDR1 as SGHTA and CDR2 as FQGNSA. The CDR3 protein is CASRQGTYGFDTQYF. As DNA, the CDR3 is TGTGCCAGCAGACAAGGGACTTACGGTTTTGATACGCAGTATTTT.

In DNA form, the CDR3 reads TGCGCCAGCAGTGAGTCTCGTACCGGGGAGCTGTTTTTT. It translates to CASSESRTGELFF. The chain couples TRBV10-1 to TRBJ2-2; D gene unclear. CDR1 is WNHNN and CDR2 is SYGVQD in the germline V gene (reference sequence). The CDR3 spans 13 residues. Trimming took off 0 bases at V and 5 bases at J, with 4 bases between the two ends.

The chain employs TRBV5-6 and TRBJ1-6, with unresolved D. V was cut by 2 bases and J by 6 bases, with 9 bases left in between. The CDR3 has 14 residues. The germline gives CDR1 SGHDT, CDR2 YYEEEE. The CDR3 region has the DNA TGTGCCAGCAGCTTTGGGTGGGGTAATTCACCCCTCCACTTT. Amino acids: CASSFGWGNSPLHF.

The V and J genes are TRBV18 and TRBJ1-2; 8 nucleotides match TRBD1. Germline assignment: CDR1 KGHSH and CDR2 LQKENI. The CDR3 length is 13 residues. The V gene end was trimmed by 6 bases and the J gene end by 7 bases; junction bases not matched to a gene: 7. CDR3 sequence: CASSEDRVGGYTF. The CDR3 DNA is TGTGCCAGCTCTGAGGACAGGGTCGGTGGCTACACCTTC. The whole variable domain, remainder taken from reference TRBV18 and TRBJ1-2, is NAGVMQNPRHLVRRRGQEARLRCSPMKGHSHVYWYRQLPEEGLKFMVYLQKENIIDESGMPKERFSAEFPKEGPSILRIQQVVRGDSAAYFCASSEDRVGGYTFGSGTRLTVV.

This rearrangement joins TRBV29-1 to TRBJ1-2; D possibly corresponds to TRBD1 (6 bases). The CDR3 is 17 amino acids. Germline V gene data show CDR1 as SQVTM and CDR2 as ANQGSEA. V was cut by 4 bases and J by 1 base, with 22 bases left in between. CDR3 in amino acids: CSVVPDSSTLFNYGYTF. The CDR3 DNA follows: TGCAGCGTTGTACCGGACAGCTCGACCCTTTTTAACTATGGCTACACCTTC.

The chain links TRBV5-1 to TRBJ2-7; 8 positions match TRBD2. Germline CDR1 SGHRS, CDR2 YFSETQ. The CDR3 runs to 14 residues. The V segment lost 4 bases and the J segment 2 bases; nucleotides outside the gene matches: 5. CDR3 protein: CASSTTGGPYEQYF. The DNA of the CDR3 is TGCGCCAGCAGCACCACGGGGGGGCCCTACGAGCAGTACTTC.

The chain employs TRBV5-1 and TRBJ1-2, with 10 positions matching TRBD1. Trimming at V came to 4 bases and at J to 0 bases, leaving 21 bases not matched to a gene. This CDR3 is built from 21 residues. Germline CDR1 reads SGHRS; CDR2 reads YFSETQ. In nucleotides, the CDR3 is TGCGCCAGCAGCATACGGACAGGGGGAATTTCCCGGGGCACTGCTAACTATGGCTACACCTTC. Its protein product is CASSIRTGGISRGTANYGYTF. The full variable domain, in which reference TRBV5-1 and TRBJ1-2 provide the parts outside the CDR3, is KAGVTQTPRYLIKTRGQQVTLSCSPISGHRSVSWYQQTPGQGLQFLFEYFSETQRNKGNFPGRFSGRQFSNSRSEMNVSTLELGDSALYLCASSIRTGGISRGTANYGYTFGSGTRLTVV.

V usage is TRBV7-9 and J usage is TRBJ2-7; no firm D call. CDR3 size: 13 residues. Deletions cut 4 bases from V and 3 bases from J, with 10 bases between. Germline CDR1 is SEHNR and CDR2 is FQNEAQ (reference sequence). CDR3 sequence reads: CASSSGRIYEQYF. The DNA for the CDR3 is TGTGCCAGCAGCTCCGGACGGATCTACGAGCAGTACTTC.

The chain is built from TRBV7-3 and TRBJ1-1; 8 bases map to TRBD1. This CDR3 contains 15 residues. Per germline, CDR1 SGHTA and CDR2 FQGTGA. The V segment lost 4 bases and the J segment 4 bases; nucleotides outside the gene matches: 8. The CDR3 region is CASSSQGGLSTEAFF. Written as DNA, the CDR3 is TGTGCCAGCAGCTCACAGGGGGGTCTAAGCACTGAAGCTTTCTTT.